The rows below give T cell receptor beta chains drawn from one sample of a study of T cells after yellow fever vaccination. TCRdb itself ran the 5' RACE reads through MiXCR, one entry per CDR3 protein. The sample yields 200,000 to 300,000 distinct CDR3 sequences, roughly 13% seen once. Sequencing used CD4+ T cells sorted from PBMCs, obtained 45 days after the yellow fever booster vaccination. The receptors originated from a man aged 30 to 39 who received the YFV17D yellow fever vaccine. The CDR3 runs from the conserved cysteine through the conserved F or W. The D gene is left open where the match is weak. A row's size may be missing; if present it is once, few, many or a size class.

J gene,V gene,clone size,D gene,CDR3 DNA,CDR3 protein
TRBJ2-7,TRBV11-2,few,TRBD2,TGTGCCAGCAGCTTAAGAGCGGCGTCGGCTAGCGGGAGGGCCCTTTACGAGCAGTACTTC,CASSLRAASASGRALYEQYF
TRBJ2-1,TRBV30,-,TRBD2,TGTGCCTGGAAATGGGGCCTAGCGGGAAATGAGCAGTTCTTC,CAWKWGLAGNEQFF
TRBJ2-7,TRBV10-3,many,TRBD1,TGTGCCATCAGTTTCCTTGGGACAGGGGTTGAAGAGCAGTACTTC,CAISFLGTGVEEQYF
TRBJ2-7,TRBV18,few,-,TGTGCCAGCTCCCCGAACCGGGACTCACAGTACTTC,CASSPNRDSQYF
TRBJ2-5,TRBV5-1,few,TRBD2,TGCGCCAGCAACCCTAGCGGGAGGGCCGAGGAGACCCAGTACTTC,CASNPSGRAEETQYF
TRBJ2-7,TRBV12-3/TRBV12-4,many,-,TGTGCCAGCAGTAGGACAACGTCAACCGGCGAGCAGTACTTC,CASSRTTSTGEQYF
TRBJ2-6,TRBV20-1,-,-,TGCAGTGCTCGGCTAAACTCTGGGGCCAACGTCCTGACTTTC,CSARLNSGANVLTF
TRBJ1-1,TRBV12-3/TRBV12-4,few,-,TGTGCCAGCAACGGACAGAGCCAAGGTGAAGCTTTCTTT,CASNGQSQGEAFF
TRBJ2-7,TRBV29-1,-,TRBD1,TGCAGCGTTGATGGGGGGACAGGGAGCTACGAGCAGTACTTC,CSVDGGTGSYEQYF
TRBJ1-4,TRBV7-2,few,-,TGTGCCAGCAGCTTAGGTACGGGGGCGTATTCTGAAAAACTGTTTTTT,CASSLGTGAYSEKLFF
TRBJ2-1,TRBV7-2,many,-,TGTGCCAGCAGCCCCGGCACACAAGGGAATGAGCAGTTCTTC,CASSPGTQGNEQFF
TRBJ2-2,TRBV4-3,few,TRBD1,TGCGCCAGCAGCCGGGACAGGGCGGTGGGGGAGCTGTTTTTT,CASSRDRAVGELFF
TRBJ2-2,TRBV6-2/TRBV6-3,many,TRBD2,TGTGCCAGCAGTTACACTAGCGGGAAACCCACCGGGGAGCTGTTTTTT,CASSYTSGKPTGELFF
TRBJ2-2,TRBV9,few,-,TGTGCCAGCAGCCCGAGATCCGGGGAGCTGTTTTTT,CASSPRSGELFF
TRBJ2-7,TRBV20-1,few,-,TGCAGTGCTGACTCGACTAAGGAGCAGTACTTC,CSADSTKEQYF
TRBJ2-1,TRBV5-1,few,TRBD2,TGCGCCAGCAGCTTGGGGTTTAGGCGGGAGGGCCAGAACAATGAGCAGTTCTTC,CASSLGFRREGQNNEQFF
TRBJ2-7,TRBV7-6,few,-,TGTGCCAGCAGCTTAGTAGCGGTGGTGTCGGAGCAGTACTTC,CASSLVAVVSEQYF
TRBJ2-1,TRBV5-1,-,TRBD1,TGCGCCAGCAGCTCCCCCACGGCAGGGGGCTTTGAGCAGTTCTTC,CASSSPTAGGFEQFF
TRBJ2-1,TRBV5-1,few,TRBD2,TGCGCCAGCAGCTTGGGTGCTAGCGGAGTTGGCTATGAGCAGTTCTTC,CASSLGASGVGYEQFF
TRBJ2-5,TRBV20-1,few,-,TGCAGTGCTAGAGATCGTATAGGATCTGGGGAGACCCAGTACTTC,CSARDRIGSGETQYF
TRBJ2-1,TRBV7-2,many,TRBD2,TGTGCCAGCAGCATATGGACTAGCGGGAATAATGAGCAGTTCTTC,CASSIWTSGNNEQFF
TRBJ2-6,TRBV4-3,-,TRBD1,TGCGCCAGCAGCCAAACAGGGGGAACTGGGGCCAACGTCCTGACTTTC,CASSQTGGTGANVLTF
TRBJ1-2,TRBV30,few,TRBD1,TGTGCCTGGAGTCGGGACAGATTAAACTATGGCTACACCTTC,CAWSRDRLNYGYTF
TRBJ2-1,TRBV4-3,many,TRBD1,TGCGCCAGCAGCCCGGGACAGGCCTACAATGAGCAGTTCTTC,CASSPGQAYNEQFF
TRBJ2-2,TRBV11-2,-,TRBD1,TGTGCCAGCTCCGGGACAGCATCCACCGGGGAGCTGTTTTTT,CASSGTASTGELFF